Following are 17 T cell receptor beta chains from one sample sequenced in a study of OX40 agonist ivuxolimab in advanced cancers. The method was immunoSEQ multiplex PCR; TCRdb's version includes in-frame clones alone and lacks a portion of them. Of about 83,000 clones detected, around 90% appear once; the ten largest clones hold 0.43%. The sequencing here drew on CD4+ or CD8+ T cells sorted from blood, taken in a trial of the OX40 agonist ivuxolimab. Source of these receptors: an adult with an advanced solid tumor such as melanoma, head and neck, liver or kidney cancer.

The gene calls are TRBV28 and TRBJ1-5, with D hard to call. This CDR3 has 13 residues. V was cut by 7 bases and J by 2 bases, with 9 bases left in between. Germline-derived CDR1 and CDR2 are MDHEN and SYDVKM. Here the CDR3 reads CASTPSRNQPQHF. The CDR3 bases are TGTGCCAGCACCCCTAGCCGCAATCAGCCCCAGCATTTT.

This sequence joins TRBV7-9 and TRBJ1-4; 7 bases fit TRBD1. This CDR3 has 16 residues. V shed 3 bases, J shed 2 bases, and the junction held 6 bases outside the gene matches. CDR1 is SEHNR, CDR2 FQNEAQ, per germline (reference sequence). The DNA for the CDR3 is TGTGCCAGCAGCTTCCCGGGACAGCTTACTAATGAAAAACTGTTTTTT. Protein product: CASSFPGQLTNEKLFF.

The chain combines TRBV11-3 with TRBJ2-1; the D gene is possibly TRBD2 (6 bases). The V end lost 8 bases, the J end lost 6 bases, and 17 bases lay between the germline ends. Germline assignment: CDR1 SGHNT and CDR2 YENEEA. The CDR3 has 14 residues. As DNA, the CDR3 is TGTGCCAGCGGTGCGGGGAGTGGGTCCAATGAGCAGTTCTTC. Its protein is CASGAGSGSNEQFF. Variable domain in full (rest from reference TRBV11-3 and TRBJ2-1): EAGVVQSPRYKIIEKKQPVAFWCNPISGHNTLYWYLQNLGQGPELLIRYENEEAVDDSQLPKDRFSAERLKGVDSTLKIQPAELGDSAVYLCASGAGSGSNEQFFGPGTRLTVL.

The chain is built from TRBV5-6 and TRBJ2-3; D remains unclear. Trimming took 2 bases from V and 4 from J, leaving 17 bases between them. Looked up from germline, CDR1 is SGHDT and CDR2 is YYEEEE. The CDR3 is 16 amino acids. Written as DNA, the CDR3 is TGTGCCAGCAGCTTCGGATTCCTGGGGTCTGCAGATACGCAGTATTTT. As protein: CASSFGFLGSADTQYF.

CDR3 in amino acids: CASSLGSGTAGWVTQYF. The CDR3 DNA is TGTGCCAGCAGTTTAGGGAGTGGGACGGCGGGGTGGGTGACCCAGTACTTC. The chain has TRBV28 and TRBJ2-5; tentative D call: TRBD2 (6 bases). This CDR3 comprises 17 residues. Germline V gives CDR1 MDHEN, CDR2 SYDVKM. The ends were cut back, 2 bases at V and 7 bases at J, with 23 bases in the middle.

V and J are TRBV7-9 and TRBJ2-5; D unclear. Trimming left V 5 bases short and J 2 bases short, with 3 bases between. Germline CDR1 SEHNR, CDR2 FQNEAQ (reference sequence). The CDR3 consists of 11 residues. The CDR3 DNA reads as TGTGCCAGCAGCGCTCAAGAGACCCAGTACTTC. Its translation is CASSAQETQYF. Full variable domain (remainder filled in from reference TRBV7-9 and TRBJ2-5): DTGVSQNPRHKITKRGQNVTFRCDPISEHNRLYWYRQTLGQGPEFLTYFQNEAQLEKSRLLSDRFSAERPKGSFSTLEIQRTEQGDSAMYLCASSAQETQYFGPGTRLLVL.

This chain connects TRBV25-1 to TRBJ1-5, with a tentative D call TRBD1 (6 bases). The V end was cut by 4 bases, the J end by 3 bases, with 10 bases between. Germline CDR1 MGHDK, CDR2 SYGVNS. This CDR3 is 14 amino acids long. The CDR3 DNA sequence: TGTGCCAGCAGTGGTGGACAGATCAATCAGCCCCAGCATTTT. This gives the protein CASSGGQINQPQHF. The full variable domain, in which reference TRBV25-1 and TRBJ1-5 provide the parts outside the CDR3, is EADIYQTPRYLVIGTGKKITLECSQTMGHDKMYWYQQDPGMELHLIHYSYGVNSTEKGDLSSESTVSRIRTEHFPLTLESARPSHTSQYLCASSGGQINQPQHFGDGTRLSIL.

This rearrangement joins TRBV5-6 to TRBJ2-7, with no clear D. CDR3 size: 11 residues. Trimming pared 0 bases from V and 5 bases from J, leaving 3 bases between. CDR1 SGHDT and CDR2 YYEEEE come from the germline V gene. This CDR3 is CASSLGDEQYF. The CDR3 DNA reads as TGTGCCAGCAGCTTGGGTGACGAGCAGTACTTC.

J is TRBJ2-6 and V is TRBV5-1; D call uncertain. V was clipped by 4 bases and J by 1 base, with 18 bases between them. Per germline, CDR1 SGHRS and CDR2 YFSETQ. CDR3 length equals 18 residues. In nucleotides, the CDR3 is TGCGCCAGCAGCCCCAGTTTTGATAGTATATCTGGGGCCAACGTCCTGACTTTC. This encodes CASSPSFDSISGANVLTF.

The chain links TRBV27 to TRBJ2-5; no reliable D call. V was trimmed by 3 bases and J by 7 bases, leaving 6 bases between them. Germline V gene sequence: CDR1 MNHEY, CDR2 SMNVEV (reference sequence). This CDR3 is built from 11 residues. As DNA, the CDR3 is TGTGCCAGCAGTTTCAGAGGGACCCAGTACTTC. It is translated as CASSFRGTQYF.

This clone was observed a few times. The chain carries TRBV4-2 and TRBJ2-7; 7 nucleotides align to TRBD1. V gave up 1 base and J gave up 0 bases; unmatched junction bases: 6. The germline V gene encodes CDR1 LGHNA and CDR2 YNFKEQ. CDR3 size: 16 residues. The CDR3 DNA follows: TGTGCCAGCAGCCAAGCCGGCGGACAGGCCTCCTACGAGCAGTACTTC. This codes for CASSQAGGQASYEQYF.

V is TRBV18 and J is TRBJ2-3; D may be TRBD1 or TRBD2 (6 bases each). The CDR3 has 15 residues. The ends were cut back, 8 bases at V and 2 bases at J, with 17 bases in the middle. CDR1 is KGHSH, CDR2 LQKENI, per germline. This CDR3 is CASLPGARPTDTQYF. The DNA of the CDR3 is TGTGCCAGCCTCCCGGGGGCGAGACCCACAGATACGCAGTATTTT.

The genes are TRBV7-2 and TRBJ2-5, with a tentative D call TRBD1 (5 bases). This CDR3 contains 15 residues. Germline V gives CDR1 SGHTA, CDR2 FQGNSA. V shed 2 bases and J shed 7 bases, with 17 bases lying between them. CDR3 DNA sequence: TGTGCCAGCAGCTTATCAGGGCAGGGTACGTCGACCCAGTACTTC. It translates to CASSLSGQGTSTQYF.

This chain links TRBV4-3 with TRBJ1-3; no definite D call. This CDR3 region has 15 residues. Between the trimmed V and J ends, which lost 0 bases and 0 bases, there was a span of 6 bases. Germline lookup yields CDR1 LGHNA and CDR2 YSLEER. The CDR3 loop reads CASSQEGISGNTIYF. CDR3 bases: TGCGCCAGCAGCCAAGAGGGCATCTCTGGAAACACCATATATTTT.

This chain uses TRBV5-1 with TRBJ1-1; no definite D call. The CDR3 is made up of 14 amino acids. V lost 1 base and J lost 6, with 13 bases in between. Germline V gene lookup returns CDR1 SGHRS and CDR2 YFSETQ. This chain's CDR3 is CASSLSGGTAEAFF. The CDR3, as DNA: TGCGCCAGCAGCTTGAGCGGTGGTACCGCTGAAGCTTTCTTT.

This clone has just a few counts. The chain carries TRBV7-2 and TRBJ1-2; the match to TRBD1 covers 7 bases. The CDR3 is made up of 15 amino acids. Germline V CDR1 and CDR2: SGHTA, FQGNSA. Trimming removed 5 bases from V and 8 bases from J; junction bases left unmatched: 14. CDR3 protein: CASSLSGTAAGGYTF. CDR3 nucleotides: TGTGCCAGCAGCCTGTCCGGGACAGCGGCGGGAGGCTACACCTTC.

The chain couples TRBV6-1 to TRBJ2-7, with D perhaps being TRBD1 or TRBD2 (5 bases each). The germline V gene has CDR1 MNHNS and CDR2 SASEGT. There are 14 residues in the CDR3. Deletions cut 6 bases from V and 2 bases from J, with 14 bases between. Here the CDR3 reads CASRGPGFAYEQYF. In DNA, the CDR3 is TGTGCCAGCAGGGGACCGGGGTTCGCCTACGAGCAGTACTTC.